These 17 T cell receptor beta chains share one sample of origin, sequenced in a study of T cells after yellow fever vaccination. TCRdb itself ran the 5' RACE reads through MiXCR, one entry per CDR3 protein. The data hold 100,000 to 150,000 distinct CDR3 sequences, with approximately 7% observed a single time. Sequenced here: CD4+ T cells sorted from PBMCs, sampled 9 to 10 days after the first yellow fever vaccination. These receptors all stem from a man aged 18 to 30 who received the YFV17D yellow fever vaccine.

This clonotype was found a few times. The rearrangement joins TRBV6-2 or TRBV6-3 to TRBJ2-2, with D maybe TRBD1 (6 bases). V lost 4 bases to trimming and J lost 0 bases, with 12 bases between them. In germline, CDR1 is MNHEY, CDR2 SVGEGT. This CDR3 comprises 16 residues. This CDR3 is CASSSGTPANTGELFF. The DNA of the CDR3 is TGTGCCAGCAGTTCTGGGACACCCGCGAACACCGGGGAGCTGTTTTTT.

This clonotype occurred many times. The V gene is TRBV5-1, the J gene TRBJ2-1, with D uncertain. CDR1 SGHRS and CDR2 YFSETQ come from the germline V gene. The CDR3 consists of 14 residues. Trimming cost V 0 bases and J 2 bases, with 6 bases left between them. This chain's CDR3 is CASSLARPYNEQFF. CDR3 bases: TGCGCCAGCAGCTTGGCCAGGCCCTACAATGAGCAGTTCTTC.

This clonotype was found many times. The chain couples TRBV7-2 to TRBJ2-3; D is unresolved. Trimming left V 2 bases short and J 3 bases short, with 12 bases between. CDR1 and CDR2 (germline): SGHTA, FQGNSA. This CDR3 comprises 15 residues. The CDR3 sequence: CASSLQSGGTDTQYF. CDR3 coding DNA: TGTGCCAGCAGCTTACAATCAGGCGGAACAGATACGCAGTATTTT.

This clonotype was recorded many times. The chain recombines TRBV24-1 with TRBJ2-3, with TRBD2 identical over 8 bases. V lost 5 bases to trimming and J lost 6 bases; unmatched junction nucleotides: 9. Germline values: CDR1 KGHDR, CDR2 SFDVKD. The CDR3 has 15 amino acids. DNA for the CDR3: TGTGCCACCAGTGCCCGCCGCGGCGGGGGGGATACGCAGTATTTT. This translates into CATSARRGGGDTQYF.

Only a few counts were recorded for this clonotype. V gene TRBV23-1 combines with J gene TRBJ2-3; possible D gene TRBD1, 6 bases. TRBV23-1 is designated an ORF whose function remains uncertain. Trimming pared 7 bases from V and 1 base from J, leaving 30 bases between. The CDR3 runs 20 residues. CDR3 in DNA: TGCGCCAGCACCGCACGCCCAAGGGACACTCACCCCAGAGGCACAGATACGCAGTATTTT. Encoded protein: CASTARPRDTHPRGTDTQYF.

This clonotype was detected once. A much larger clone lies one base from this, so it may be a read error. The chain combines TRBV20-1 with TRBJ2-3; 10 bases align to TRBD2. The CDR3 runs to 15 residues. Germline CDR1 and CDR2: DFQATT and SNEGSKA (reference sequence). CDR3: CSAENSGGWTDAQYF. The CDR3 coding sequence is TGCAGTGCTGAAAATAGCGGGGGGTGGACAGATGCGCAGTATTTT.

This clonotype appeared many times. This chain links TRBV19 with TRBJ2-2, with D possibly being TRBD1 or TRBD2 (5 bases each). V lost 3 bases, J lost 2 bases, and 13 bases lay in between. This CDR3 contains 16 residues. The germline V gene encodes CDR1 LNHDA and CDR2 SQIVND (reference sequence). In nucleotides, the CDR3 is TGTGCCAGTAGTATTTCGGGGCCCATTAACACCGGGGAGCTGTTTTTT. Protein: CASSISGPINTGELFF.

Many counts were recorded for this clonotype. The gene calls are TRBV5-5 and TRBJ1-4; 11 bases match TRBD1. Germline CDR1 and CDR2: SGHKS and YYEKEE (reference sequence). Trimming removed 1 base from V and 11 bases from J; junction bases left unmatched: 7. The CDR3 totals 15 residues. For the CDR3, the DNA is TGTGCCAGCAGCTTGTCCGGGACAGGGGGAAAGAAACTGTTTTTT. It is translated as CASSLSGTGGKKLFF. Full variable domain (outside the CDR3, taken from reference TRBV5-5 and TRBJ1-4): DAGVTQSPTHLIKTRGQQVTLRCSPISGHKSVSWYQQVLGQGPQFIFQYYEKEERGRGNFPDRFSARQFPNYSSELNVNALLLGDSALYLCASSLSGTGGKKLFFGSGTQLSVL.

This clonotype was observed at least ten times. This sequence joins TRBV7-9 and TRBJ1-1, with a possible D match to TRBD1 (6 bases). Germline V CDR1 and CDR2: SEHNR, FQNEAQ (reference sequence). V was clipped by 5 bases and J by 1 base, with 11 bases between them. The CDR3 sequence is 14 residues long. The CDR3 sequence is CASSDGGWNTEAFF. The CDR3 DNA reads TGTGCCAGCAGCGACGGGGGCTGGAACACTGAAGCTTTCTTT.

In its sample, this clonotype was seen many times. The chain combines TRBV2 with TRBJ2-3, with TRBD1 as a possible D gene (5 bases). V lost 4 bases and J lost 6, with 5 bases in between. The CDR3 contains 11 residues. Germline V gives CDR1 SNHLY, CDR2 FYNNEI. The CDR3 region is CASSGGDTQYF. The CDR3 DNA reads TGTGCCAGCAGTGGGGGCGATACGCAGTATTTT.

This clonotype was counted many times. V gene TRBV20-1 combines with J gene TRBJ2-7, with no clear D. V lost 0 bases and J lost 1, with 10 bases in between. There are 14 residues in the CDR3. Germline V gene lookup returns CDR1 DFQATT and CDR2 SNEGSKA (reference sequence). CDR3 DNA sequence: TGCAGTGCTAGAGACCCCCAAGGTTCCTACGAGCAGTACGTC. Amino acid sequence: CSARDPQGSYEQYV.

V and J are TRBV5-1 and TRBJ2-7, with D maybe TRBD1 (6 bases). CDR3 length equals 17 residues. Germline lookup yields CDR1 SGHRS and CDR2 YFSETQ. V was shortened by 0 bases and J by 2 bases, with 18 bases between the two germline ends. The chain's CDR3 is CASSLGAGTQGAYEQYF. In nucleotides, the CDR3 is TGCGCCAGCAGCTTGGGGGCCGGGACACAGGGCGCCTACGAGCAGTACTTC.

Comment on this clonotype: A much larger clone differs from this one at a single base, so this may be a read error. V is TRBV7-2 and J is TRBJ2-1; TRBD2 matches 8 bases. Germline V lookup: CDR1 SGHTA, CDR2 FQGNSA. Losses at the gene ends were 1 base for V and 7 bases for J; bases not matched to a gene: 9. The length of the CDR3 is 16 residues. CDR3 DNA: TGTGCCAGCAGCTTAGGGGCCCGGGGGGGAGGGAATGAGCAGTTCTTC. Its translation is CASSLGARGGGNEQFF.

The CDR3 DNA sequence: TGTGCCAGCAGCTTACTGGGGACCTCCTACGAGCAGTACTTC. Protein product: CASSLLGTSYEQYF. V and J are TRBV7-2 and TRBJ2-7; the D gene could be TRBD1 or TRBD2 (5 bases each). Germline V gives CDR1 SGHTA, CDR2 FQGNSA. Trimming left V 2 bases short and J 0 bases short, with 8 bases between. The CDR3 contains 14 residues. Combining the CDR3 with reference TRBV7-2 and TRBJ2-7 gives the whole variable domain GAGVSQSPSNKVTEKGKDVELRCDPISGHTALYWYRQSLGQGLEFLIYFQGNSAPDKSGLPSDRFSAERTGGSVSTLTIQRTQQEDSAVYLCASSLLGTSYEQYFGPGTRLTVT.

In its sample, this clonotype was seen many times. The V and J genes are TRBV28 and TRBJ1-5; 11 bases are a match to TRBD1. The germline V gene has CDR1 MDHEN and CDR2 SYDVKM. V was pared by 4 bases and J by 9 bases, with 8 bases of the junction left unmatched. The CDR3 spans 15 residues. The chain's CDR3 is CASSSPGTGGAPQHF. CDR3 bases: TGTGCCAGCAGTTCCCCCGGGACAGGGGGGGCGCCCCAGCATTTT.

In its sample, this clonotype was seen many times. The V gene is TRBV5-1, the J gene TRBJ2-3; maybe TRBD1 (7 bases). V lost 0 bases and J 3 bases, leaving 14 bases between the germline ends. This CDR3 is built from 16 residues. CDR1 and CDR2 from the germline V gene are SGHRS and YFSETQ. CDR3 DNA sequence: TGCGCCAGCAGCTTGGCAGGGGGGCCTGGGACAGATACGCAGTATTTT. Residues: CASSLAGGPGTDTQYF.

The rearrangement uses TRBV28 and TRBJ2-7; 8 bases match TRBD1. V lost 3 bases, J lost 9 bases, and 4 bases stayed unmatched. The CDR3 runs 12 residues. Germline V gene sequence: CDR1 MDHEN, CDR2 SYDVKM. The CDR3, as DNA: TGTGCCAGCAGTTTTGGACAGGGTGCGCAGTACGTC. Amino acids: CASSFGQGAQYV.